These T cell receptor beta chains were read from a single sample in a study of early T cells in non-severe SARS-CoV-2 infection. TCRdb itself ran the 5' RACE reads through MiXCR, one entry per CDR3 protein. The repertoire holds some 64,000 distinct CDR3 sequences, with almost 9% as singletons. The sample here was whole blood, taken at baseline. These receptors were obtained from an adult who was a healthcare worker with PCR-confirmed SARS-CoV-2 infection or an uninfected control (not recorded which). Each CDR3 is given with its conserved first and last residue. A D gene is named only where the DNA matches it firmly. Not every row has a clone size; where given, it reads once, few, many or a size class.

clone size: few; D gene: NA; V gene: TRBV5-8; J gene: TRBJ1-3; CDR3 protein: CASSLDGPGGNTIYF; CDR3 DNA: TGTGCCAGCAGCTTGGACGGTCCCGGGGGAAACACCATATATTTT
clone size: NA; D gene: NA; V gene: TRBV15; J gene: TRBJ1-1; CDR3 protein: CATSRDERVGTEAFF; CDR3 DNA: TGTGCCACCAGCAGAGATGAGAGGGTCGGCACTGAAGCTTTCTTT
clone size: many; D gene: TRBD1; V gene: TRBV12-3/TRBV12-4; J gene: TRBJ2-6; CDR3 protein: CASSPDRGSGANVLTF; CDR3 DNA: TGTGCCAGCAGTCCAGACAGGGGTTCAGGGGCCAACGTCCTGACTTTC
clone size: NA; D gene: NA; V gene: TRBV3-1; J gene: TRBJ1-6; CDR3 protein: CASSQSGSSYNSPLHF; CDR3 DNA: TGTGCCAGCAGCCAAAGCGGGAGCTCCTATAATTCACCCCTCCACTTT
clone size: NA; D gene: NA; V gene: TRBV11-2; J gene: TRBJ2-2; CDR3 protein: CASTLKYDDTGGTGELFF; CDR3 DNA: TGTGCCAGCACCCTAAAGTATGATGACACAGGAGGTACCGGGGAGCTGTTTTTT
clone size: few; D gene: NA; V gene: TRBV6-5; J gene: TRBJ1-5; CDR3 protein: CASRRSFNQPQHF; CDR3 DNA: TGTGCCAGCCGCAGGAGCTTTAATCAGCCCCAGCATTTT
clone size: NA; D gene: NA; V gene: TRBV3-1; J gene: TRBJ2-7; CDR3 protein: CASSQVTSYEQYF; CDR3 DNA: TGTGCCAGCAGCCAAGTAACATCCTACGAGCAGTACTTC
clone size: few; D gene: NA; V gene: TRBV6-2/TRBV6-3; J gene: TRBJ1-4; CDR3 protein: CASNDRRSTNEKLFF; CDR3 DNA: TGTGCCAGCAATGACAGGCGCTCAACTAATGAAAAACTGTTTTTT
clone size: NA; D gene: TRBD2; V gene: TRBV7-2; J gene: TRBJ2-7; CDR3 protein: CASSLQAGGYEQYF; CDR3 DNA: TGTGCCAGCAGCCTACAAGCGGGAGGCTACGAGCAGTACTTC
clone size: many; D gene: TRBD2; V gene: TRBV6-2/TRBV6-3; J gene: TRBJ2-7; CDR3 protein: CASRTASGSYEQYF; CDR3 DNA: TGTGCCAGTCGTACTGCTAGCGGATCCTACGAGCAGTACTTC
clone size: many; D gene: NA; V gene: TRBV7-9; J gene: TRBJ1-2; CDR3 protein: CASSLMMAGYTF; CDR3 DNA: TGTGCCAGCAGCTTAATGATGGCGGGCTACACCTTC
clone size: NA; D gene: NA; V gene: TRBV3-1; J gene: TRBJ1-3; CDR3 protein: CASSQDSSGNTIYF; CDR3 DNA: TGTGCCAGCAGCCAAGACAGCTCTGGAAACACCATATATTTT
clone size: many; D gene: NA; V gene: TRBV20-1; J gene: TRBJ2-3; CDR3 protein: CSARVPGRGADTQYF; CDR3 DNA: TGCAGTGCCAGAGTGCCCGGCAGGGGCGCAGATACGCAGTATTTT
clone size: few; D gene: NA; V gene: TRBV27; J gene: TRBJ1-6; CDR3 protein: CASSVGLSSSYNSPLHF; CDR3 DNA: TGTGCCAGCAGTGTGGGACTCTCCAGCTCCTATAATTCACCCCTCCACTTT
clone size: NA; D gene: NA; V gene: TRBV3-1; J gene: TRBJ1-1; CDR3 protein: CASSQGPGFGNTEAFF; CDR3 DNA: TGTGCCAGCAGCCAAGGCCCGGGCTTCGGGAACACTGAAGCTTTCTTT
clone size: few; D gene: NA; V gene: TRBV7-3; J gene: TRBJ1-1; CDR3 protein: CASSPTANTEAFF; CDR3 DNA: TGTGCCAGCAGCCCGACAGCGAACACTGAAGCTTTCTTT
clone size: many; D gene: NA; V gene: TRBV11-3; J gene: TRBJ1-1; CDR3 protein: CASSLFMNTEAFF; CDR3 DNA: TGTGCCAGCAGCTTATTCATGAACACTGAAGCTTTCTTT
clone size: once; D gene: NA; V gene: TRBV20-1; J gene: TRBJ2-2; CDR3 protein: CSALRSRGELFF; CDR3 DNA: TGCAGTGCCCTACGGTCCCGCGGGGAGCTGTTTTTT
clone size: NA; D gene: NA; V gene: TRBV28; J gene: TRBJ1-1; CDR3 protein: CASSSSTEAFF; CDR3 DNA: TGTGCCAGCTCATCTAGCACTGAAGCTTTCTTT
clone size: NA; D gene: NA; V gene: TRBV7-7; J gene: TRBJ2-5; CDR3 protein: CASSQTGPQETQYF; CDR3 DNA: TGTGCTAGCAGCCAAACAGGTCCCCAAGAGACCCAGTACTTC
clone size: many; D gene: TRBD1; V gene: TRBV18; J gene: TRBJ2-3; CDR3 protein: CASSPLGQSTDTQYF; CDR3 DNA: TGTGCCAGCTCACCACTGGGACAGAGCACAGATACGCAGTATTTT
clone size: NA; D gene: NA; V gene: TRBV6-5; J gene: TRBJ2-7; CDR3 protein: CASSWGSSYEQYF; CDR3 DNA: TGTGCCAGCAGTTGGGGATCTTCCTACGAGCAGTACTTC
clone size: NA; D gene: TRBD2; V gene: TRBV7-7; J gene: TRBJ2-1; CDR3 protein: CASSTTSGRGTYNEQFF; CDR3 DNA: TGTGCTAGCAGCACGACTAGCGGGAGAGGAACCTACAATGAGCAGTTCTTC
clone size: NA; D gene: TRBD1; V gene: TRBV5-1; J gene: TRBJ1-5; CDR3 protein: CASSLGTGTANQPQHF; CDR3 DNA: TGCGCCAGCAGCTTGGGAACCGGGACAGCCAATCAGCCCCAGCATTTT
clone size: many; D gene: NA; V gene: TRBV5-4; J gene: TRBJ1-2; CDR3 protein: CASSLDSQGVYGYTF; CDR3 DNA: TGTGCCAGCAGCTTGGATAGTCAGGGCGTCTATGGCTACACCTTC
clone size: many; D gene: NA; V gene: TRBV7-6; J gene: TRBJ2-1; CDR3 protein: CASSPRSDEQFF; CDR3 DNA: TGTGCCAGCAGCCCGCGTTCCGATGAGCAGTTCTTC
clone size: NA; D gene: TRBD2; V gene: TRBV7-7; J gene: TRBJ2-5; CDR3 protein: CASSAGLAVQETQYF; CDR3 DNA: TGTGCTAGCAGCGCGGGACTAGCGGTACAAGAGACCCAGTACTTC
clone size: NA; D gene: TRBD2; V gene: TRBV12-3/TRBV12-4; J gene: TRBJ2-7; CDR3 protein: CASTPGMREGTYEQYF; CDR3 DNA: TGTGCCAGCACCCCTGGGATGCGGGAGGGTACCTACGAGCAGTACTTC
clone size: few; D gene: NA; V gene: TRBV6-4; J gene: TRBJ1-4; CDR3 protein: CASSDSGEGANEKLFF; CDR3 DNA: TGTGCCAGCAGTGACTCGGGGGAAGGGGCTAATGAAAAACTGTTTTTT
clone size: NA; D gene: NA; V gene: TRBV19; J gene: TRBJ1-1; CDR3 protein: CASSIAGGSPEAFF; CDR3 DNA: TGTGCCAGTAGTATAGCCGGGGGCAGCCCTGAAGCTTTCTTT
clone size: NA; D gene: NA; V gene: TRBV2; J gene: TRBJ1-4; CDR3 protein: CASSIDRATNEKLFF; CDR3 DNA: TGTGCCAGCAGTATTGACAGAGCGACTAATGAAAAACTGTTTTTT
clone size: NA; D gene: NA; V gene: TRBV25-1; J gene: TRBJ2-7; CDR3 protein: CASMDGASYEQYF; CDR3 DNA: TGTGCCAGCATGGACGGAGCCTCCTACGAGCAGTACTTC
clone size: NA; D gene: NA; V gene: TRBV25-1; J gene: TRBJ2-3; CDR3 protein: CASSEFGDPDTQYF; CDR3 DNA: TGTGCCAGCAGTGAGTTCGGAGACCCAGATACGCAGTATTTT
clone size: NA; D gene: TRBD2; V gene: TRBV20-1; J gene: TRBJ2-1; CDR3 protein: CSARSGLAPQVQFF; CDR3 DNA: TGCAGTGCTAGGTCCGGACTAGCGCCCCAAGTGCAGTTCTTC
clone size: few; D gene: NA; V gene: TRBV7-9; J gene: TRBJ1-3; CDR3 protein: CASSPGQTPENTIYF; CDR3 DNA: TGTGCCAGCAGCCCAGGACAGACCCCTGAAAACACCATATATTTT
clone size: many; D gene: NA; V gene: TRBV12-3/TRBV12-4; J gene: TRBJ1-1; CDR3 protein: CASSPDPVFF; CDR3 DNA: TGTGCCAGCAGCCCTGATCCGGTTTTCTTT
clone size: NA; D gene: TRBD1; V gene: TRBV19; J gene: TRBJ2-1; CDR3 protein: CASSIDGTGRNEQFF; CDR3 DNA: TGTGCCAGTAGTATAGATGGGACAGGGAGGAATGAGCAGTTCTTC
clone size: few; D gene: TRBD2; V gene: TRBV7-2; J gene: TRBJ2-7; CDR3 protein: CASSPNKRIAGADEQYF; CDR3 DNA: TGTGCCAGCAGCCCAAATAAACGGATAGCGGGAGCTGACGAGCAGTACTTC
clone size: NA; D gene: TRBD1; V gene: TRBV7-8; J gene: TRBJ1-5; CDR3 protein: CASSLGQGTNQPQHF; CDR3 DNA: TGTGCCAGCAGCTTAGGACAGGGTACAAATCAGCCCCAGCATTTT
clone size: NA; D gene: TRBD1; V gene: TRBV20-1; J gene: TRBJ2-7; CDR3 protein: CSADGQGGYEQYF; CDR3 DNA: TGCAGTGCCGACGGACAGGGGGGTTACGAGCAGTACTTC
clone size: few; D gene: TRBD2; V gene: TRBV20-1; J gene: TRBJ2-3; CDR3 protein: CSASVPPTSGRWGLADTQYF; CDR3 DNA: TGCAGTGCTAGTGTTCCCCCCACTAGCGGGAGGTGGGGGTTGGCAGATACGCAGTATTTT
clone size: many; D gene: TRBD1; V gene: TRBV7-3; J gene: TRBJ2-1; CDR3 protein: CASSVGQGEQYNEQFF; CDR3 DNA: TGTGCCAGCAGCGTCGGACAGGGGGAACAGTACAATGAGCAGTTCTTC
clone size: many; D gene: NA; V gene: TRBV2; J gene: TRBJ1-2; CDR3 protein: CASKRDMNYGYTF; CDR3 DNA: TGTGCCAGCAAAAGGGACATGAACTATGGCTACACCTTC
clone size: few; D gene: TRBD1; V gene: TRBV12-3/TRBV12-4; J gene: TRBJ2-6; CDR3 protein: CASSLGTGIPAGANVLTF; CDR3 DNA: TGTGCCAGCAGTTTAGGGACAGGAATCCCAGCTGGGGCCAACGTCCTGACTTTC
clone size: many; D gene: TRBD2; V gene: TRBV5-4; J gene: TRBJ2-7; CDR3 protein: CASSSLAGDEQYF; CDR3 DNA: TGTGCCAGCAGCTCCCTAGCGGGAGACGAGCAGTACTTC
clone size: many; D gene: NA; V gene: TRBV4-1; J gene: TRBJ2-7; CDR3 protein: CASSQDRLIYEQYF; CDR3 DNA: TGCGCCAGCAGCCAAGACCGCCTCATCTACGAGCAGTACTTC
clone size: NA; D gene: NA; V gene: TRBV20-1; J gene: TRBJ1-2; CDR3 protein: CSAPQGSFNYGYTF; CDR3 DNA: TGCAGTGCGCCACAGGGATCCTTTAACTATGGCTACACCTTC
clone size: NA; D gene: NA; V gene: TRBV10-3; J gene: TRBJ1-5; CDR3 protein: CAISESLDQPQHF; CDR3 DNA: TGTGCCATCAGTGAGTCGCTTGATCAGCCCCAGCATTTT
clone size: NA; D gene: TRBD2; V gene: TRBV6-2/TRBV6-3; J gene: TRBJ2-1; CDR3 protein: CASTSGARNEQFF; CDR3 DNA: TGTGCCAGTACTAGCGGGGCCCGGAATGAGCAGTTCTTC
clone size: NA; D gene: NA; V gene: TRBV7-9; J gene: TRBJ1-1; CDR3 protein: CASSPGLPNTEAFF; CDR3 DNA: TGTGCCAGCAGCCCGGGACTCCCGAACACTGAAGCTTTCTTT
clone size: few; D gene: TRBD1; V gene: TRBV4-1; J gene: TRBJ1-5; CDR3 protein: CASSQDPGQISNQPQHF; CDR3 DNA: TGCGCCAGCAGCCAAGATCCGGGACAGATTAGCAATCAGCCCCAGCATTTT
clone size: many; D gene: TRBD1; V gene: TRBV12-3/TRBV12-4; J gene: TRBJ1-1; CDR3 protein: CASSFDRVASEAFF; CDR3 DNA: TGTGCCAGCAGTTTCGACAGGGTGGCTTCTGAAGCTTTCTTT